The subject of this entry is one T cell receptor beta chain. The antigen is not known. This sample was included in a study of blood T cells in healthy people across ages. Broader study findings: Naive T cell percentage by flow cytometry tracked strongly with beta diversity.

Germline loops: CDR1 SGHRS, CDR2 YFSETQ. V lost 2 bases and J 0 bases, leaving 8 bases between the germline ends. The CDR3 is made up of 14 amino acids. Sample-barcoded 5' priming and a J-beta primer mix drove a second PCR of about 6 to 12 cycles. Via MiXCR, TCRdb re-called the 5' RACE reads, giving one row per CDR3 protein. Among more than 900,000 distinct CDR3 sequences, 29% were seen once, and the ten largest hold roughly a tenth. In terms of origin and age, donors were healthy Caucasian individuals from Russia aged about 6 to 90. This sample was also put to use in a study of T cells of mothers and their children. That paper notes: No persistent microchimeric T cell clones were detected.

The chain combines TRBV5-1 with TRBJ1-2; D is unresolved. Specimen: blood. The TCR sequence derives from a woman between 40 and 55 years old in good health. CDR3 nucleotide sequence: TGCGCCAGCAGCTTCCAGGAGACTAACTATGGCTACACCTTC. Amino acid sequence: CASSFQETNYGYTF.